These 22 T cell receptor beta chains share one sample of origin, sequenced in a study of shared clonotypes between healthy human individuals. Assay: immunoSEQ multiplex PCR; the TCRdb copy retains only in-frame clones and omits some. This repertoire shows some 1,100,000 clones, roughly 74% found once; its top ten account for under 0.6%. The sample comprised memory CD4+ T cells from PBMCs. The sample's subset: CD45RA-negative fraction. The receptors here all came from a man aged 18 to 30 in good health. Some clones in this sample may be carry-over from other donors' samples.

The chain links TRBV28 to TRBJ1-3; D is possibly TRBD1 (5 bases). The CDR3 has 18 amino acids. Germline V lookup: CDR1 MDHEN, CDR2 SYDVKM. The ends were cut back, 1 base at V and 0 bases at J, with 16 bases in the middle. The DNA of the CDR3 is TGTGCCAGCAGTTTATCGCGACAGAACTACCTCTCTGGAAACACCATATATTTT. Amino acid sequence: CASSLSRQNYLSGNTIYF.

The rearrangement uses TRBV7-3 and TRBJ2-7; 13 positions match TRBD2. J gave up 3 bases and V 2 bases, and 1 base lay outside the gene matches. The CDR3 sequence is 15 residues long. The germline gives CDR1 SGHTA, CDR2 FQGTGA. CDR3 nucleotides: TGTGCCAGCAGCTTAGGGACTAGCGGGAACTACGAGCAGTACTTC. Its translation is CASSLGTSGNYEQYF.

The chain employs TRBV6-1 and TRBJ2-5; TRBD2 agrees at 7 bases. CDR3 size: 14 residues. The V and J ends lost 6 bases and 3 bases, in that order; junction bases with no gene match: 7. In germline, CDR1 is MNHNS, CDR2 SASEGT. CDR3 in DNA: TGTGCCAGCAGGGACTGGGGGGGGGAAGAGACCCAGTACTTC. Translating gives CASRDWGGEETQYF.

Here the CDR3 DNA reads TGCGCCAGCAGCTTGGTACAGTCACCCTACGAGCAGTACTTC. Translating gives CASSLVQSPYEQYF. V gene TRBV5-1 combines with J gene TRBJ2-7, with D unresolved. Germline V gene lookup returns CDR1 SGHRS and CDR2 YFSETQ. CDR3 size: 14 residues. Trimming stripped 0 bases from V and 2 bases from J, with 9 bases between.

This chain joins TRBV11-1 and TRBJ1-1; possibly TRBD1 for D (6 bases). V was cut by 1 base and J by 9 bases, with 12 bases left in between. The CDR3 totals 13 residues. CDR1 and CDR2 (germline): SGHAT, FQDESV (reference sequence). The CDR3 DNA reads as TGTGCCAGCAGCTTAGAGGGCCAGGGGAAAGCTTTCTTT. Translated, it gives CASSLEGQGKAFF.

V gene TRBV27 combines with J gene TRBJ2-5, with a weak D call TRBD1 (5 bases). This CDR3 spans 13 amino acids. Germline values: CDR1 MNHEY, CDR2 SMNVEV (reference sequence). V shed 3 bases and J shed 2 bases, with 7 bases lying between them. Here the CDR3 DNA reads TGTGCCAGCAGTTTGAACAGGCAAGAGACCCAGTACTTC. This gives the protein CASSLNRQETQYF.

This clone was picked up a small number of times. This sequence joins TRBV5-1 and TRBJ2-5; the D call may be TRBD1 or TRBD2 (5 bases each). V gave up 2 bases and J gave up 6 bases, with 14 bases separating them. CDR3 length: 14 amino acids. CDR1 and CDR2 from the germline V gene are SGHRS and YFSETQ. The CDR3 coding sequence is TGCGCCAGCAGCTTAATGGGGGTGGGAAAGACCCAGTACTTC. This sequence encodes CASSLMGVGKTQYF.

This clone occurred once. The chain couples TRBV5-1 to TRBJ2-2, with a possible D match to TRBD2 (6 bases). The CDR3 runs to 16 residues. With 3 bases removed from V and 1 base from J, the gap between germline ends came to 13 bases. Germline V CDR1 and CDR2: SGHRS, YFSETQ. DNA of the CDR3: TGCGCCAGCAGCTGGGCGGGACTTTTGAACACCGGGGAGCTGTTTTTT. Amino acid sequence: CASSWAGLLNTGELFF.

The CDR3 protein is CASSVDGTDTQYF. The CDR3 DNA sequence: TGTGCCAGCAGCGTAGATGGCACAGATACGCAGTATTTT. V is TRBV9 and J is TRBJ2-3; D unresolved. The germline V and J ends were trimmed by 0 bases and 1 base, with 3 bases remaining between them. The length of the CDR3 is 13 residues. The germline V gene has CDR1 SGDLS and CDR2 YYNGEE.

V usage is TRBV11-2 and J usage is TRBJ2-1, with TRBD2 matching over 8 bases. Per the germline V gene, CDR1 is SGHAT and CDR2 is FQNNGV. V dropped 2 bases and J dropped 2; count of bases not matched to a gene: 2. This CDR3 has 15 residues. DNA for the CDR3: TGTGCCAGCAGCTTAAGCGGGGGTACCTACAATGAGCAGTTCTTC. It is translated as CASSLSGGTYNEQFF. The complete variable domain, with remaining parts taken from reference TRBV11-2 and TRBJ2-1, reads EAGVAQSPRYKIIEKRQSVAFWCNPISGHATLYWYQQILGQGPKLLIQFQNNGVVDDSQLPKDRFSAERLKGVDSTLKIQPAKLEDSAVYLCASSLSGGTYNEQFFGPGTRLTVL.

The J gene is TRBJ2-3, the V gene TRBV7-9, with D possibly matching TRBD2 (6 bases). V dropped 5 bases and J dropped 1 base, with 16 bases sitting between them. The germline V gene has CDR1 SEHNR and CDR2 FQNEAQ (reference sequence). The CDR3 is 16 residues long. For the CDR3, the DNA is TGTGCCAGCAGCCGGAGGGGCGGCCTTGGCACAGATACGCAGTATTTT. Translated, it gives CASSRRGGLGTDTQYF.

CDR3 sequence (DNA): TGTGCCAGCAGCTTGACGTATTCCGGGAGAAATGAGCAGTTCTTC. Translating it yields CASSLTYSGRNEQFF. This chain links TRBV5-4 with TRBJ2-1; D possibly corresponds to TRBD2 (6 bases). The V gene lost 1 base and the J gene lost 7 bases, with 15 bases spanning the gap. The length of the CDR3 is 15 residues. CDR1 SGHNT and CDR2 YYREEE come from the germline V gene (reference sequence).

The genes are TRBV18 and TRBJ2-2; D is unresolved. CDR1 is KGHSH, CDR2 LQKENI, per germline. V was cut by 4 bases and J by 4 bases, with 13 bases left in between. The CDR3 totals 15 residues. DNA of the CDR3: TGTGCCAGCTCACAGACTGGGGTTACCACCGGGGAGCTGTTTTTT. Its translation: CASSQTGVTTGELFF.

This clone was seen only a few times. This CDR3 is also generated by other DNA sequences in the sample. The chain couples TRBV7-3 to TRBJ2-4; TRBD1 matches 7 bases. Germline CDR1 reads SGHTA; CDR2 reads FQGTGA. The CDR3 consists of 13 residues. V was clipped by 2 bases and J by 5 bases; unmatched bases: 0. The CDR3 DNA reads TGTGCCAGCAGCTTAGACAGGGAAAACATTCAGTACTTC. It is translated as CASSLDRENIQYF. The full variable domain, in which reference TRBV7-3 and TRBJ2-4 provide the parts outside the CDR3, is GAGVSQTPSNKVTEKGKYVELRCDPISGHTALYWYRQSLGQGPEFLIYFQGTGAADDSGLPNDRFFAVRPEGSVSTLKIQRTERGDSAVYLCASSLDRENIQYFGAGTRLSVL.

To note about this clone: The junction does not match germline at one end; this may be a read error. Other DNA variants within this sample encode the same CDR3. This sequence joins TRBV2 and TRBJ2-3; 15 bases map to TRBD2. This CDR3 contains 17 residues. The germline CDR1 and CDR2 sequences are SNHLY and FYNNEI. CDR3 sequence (DNA): TGTGCCAGCAGTGTCGGACTAGCGGGAGGGCCCACAGATACACAGTATTTT. It is translated as CASSVGLAGGPTDTQYF.

This rearrangement joins TRBV6-1 to TRBJ2-2; D call uncertain. The CDR3 consists of 11 residues. V shed 9 bases and J shed 3 bases, with 5 bases lying between them. Germline lookup yields CDR1 MNHNS and CDR2 SASEGT. The CDR3 nucleotides read TGTGCCAGTCAGTACACCGGGGAGCTGTTTTTT. Amino acids: CASQYTGELFF.

The rearrangement joins TRBV6-5 to TRBJ2-7; TRBD2 matches at 8 bases. CDR1 MNHEY and CDR2 SVGAGI come from the germline V gene. CDR3 length: 16 residues. V shed 0 bases, J shed 3 bases, and the junction held 7 bases outside the gene matches. The CDR3 here is CASSYSILAGSYEQYF. The CDR3 coding sequence is TGTGCCAGCAGTTACTCGATCCTAGCGGGTAGCTACGAGCAGTACTTC.

The gene calls are TRBV27 and TRBJ1-4, with D possibly matching TRBD1 (6 bases). Germline-derived CDR1 and CDR2 are MNHEY and SMNVEV (reference sequence). V lost 1 base, J lost 5 bases, and 11 bases lay in between. This CDR3 contains 15 residues. CDR3 in DNA: TGTGCCAGCAGTTTATTAGGGGGGCTGAATGAAAAACTGTTTTTT. Translating it yields CASSLLGGLNEKLFF. Variable domain in full (rest from reference TRBV27 and TRBJ1-4): EAQVTQNPRYLITVTGKKLTVTCSQNMNHEYMSWYRQDPGLGLRQIYYSMNVEVTDKGDVPEGYKVSRKEKRNFPLILESPSPNQTSLYFCASSLLGGLNEKLFFGSGTQLSVL.

For this clone: The sample carries other DNA sequences with the same CDR3. This chain joins TRBV6-4 and TRBJ2-1; 7 bases agree with TRBD2. V shed 0 bases and J 0 bases; nucleotides not matched to a gene: 2. Per germline, CDR1 MRHNA and CDR2 SNTAGT. This CDR3 contains 16 residues. In DNA form, the CDR3 reads TGTGCCAGCAGTGACTCGGGCGGGGGCTCCTACAATGAGCAGTTCTTC. Translation: CASSDSGGGSYNEQFF.

V is TRBV18 and J is TRBJ1-4; D is possibly TRBD1 (5 bases). This CDR3 has 15 residues. Trimming took off 6 bases at V and 2 bases at J, with 13 bases between the two ends. Germline V gene lookup returns CDR1 KGHSH and CDR2 LQKENI. CDR3 protein: CASSQSTVTNEKLFF. Here the CDR3 DNA reads TGTGCCAGCTCTCAATCGACAGTGACTAATGAAAAACTGTTTTTT.

The rearrangement joins TRBV10-1 to TRBJ2-7, with a possible D match to TRBD2 (5 bases). The CDR3 consists of 14 residues. Trimming removed 3 bases from V and 3 bases from J, with 12 bases in between. CDR1 is WNHNN and CDR2 is SYGVQD in the germline V gene (reference sequence). CDR3 in DNA: TGCGCCAGCAGTGAACTGGGGAGTCTCTACGAGCAGTACTTC. Residues: CASSELGSLYEQYF.

The V gene is TRBV6-4, the J gene TRBJ2-5, with 8 bases fitting TRBD1. V shed 5 bases and J 2 bases; nucleotides not matched to a gene: 1. CDR3 length: 13 amino acids. CDR1 MRHNA and CDR2 SNTAGT come from the germline V gene. The CDR3 loop is CASSRDRQETQYF. CDR3 sequence (DNA): TGTGCCAGCAGTAGGGACAGGCAAGAGACCCAGTACTTC.